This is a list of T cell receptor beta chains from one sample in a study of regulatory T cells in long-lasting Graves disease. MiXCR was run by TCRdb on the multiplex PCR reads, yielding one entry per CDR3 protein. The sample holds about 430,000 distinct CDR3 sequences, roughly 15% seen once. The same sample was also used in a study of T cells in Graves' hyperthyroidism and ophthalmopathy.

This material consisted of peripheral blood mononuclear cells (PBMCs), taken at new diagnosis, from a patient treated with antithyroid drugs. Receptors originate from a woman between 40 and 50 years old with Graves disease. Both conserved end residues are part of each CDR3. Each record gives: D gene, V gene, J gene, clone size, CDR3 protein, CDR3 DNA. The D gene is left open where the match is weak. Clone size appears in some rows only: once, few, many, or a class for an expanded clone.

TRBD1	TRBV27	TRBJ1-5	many	CASSLNPGQRQPQHF	TGTGCCAGCAGTTTAAACCCGGGACAGCGGCAGCCCCAGCATTTT
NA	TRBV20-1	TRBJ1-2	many	CSARDGEPTNYGYTF	TGCAGTGCTAGAGATGGAGAGCCTACTAACTATGGCTACACCTTC
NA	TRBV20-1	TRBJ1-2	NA	CSARDSTAYGYTF	TGCAGTGCTAGAGATAGCACAGCGTATGGCTACACCTTC
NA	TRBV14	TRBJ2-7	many	CASSQERDFRTESYEQYF	TGTGCCAGCAGCCAAGAGAGGGACTTTAGGACAGAGAGCTACGAGCAGTACTTC
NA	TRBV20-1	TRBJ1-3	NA	CSASSGSGGNTIYF	TGCAGTGCTAGTTCCGGCTCTGGGGGAAACACCATATATTTT
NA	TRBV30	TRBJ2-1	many	CAWSRGSSYNEQFF	TGTGCCTGGAGTAGAGGGAGCTCCTACAATGAGCAGTTCTTC
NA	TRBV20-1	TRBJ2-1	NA	CSARVGVSYNEQFF	TGCAGTGCTAGAGTCGGGGTCTCCTACAATGAGCAGTTCTTC
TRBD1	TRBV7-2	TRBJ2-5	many	CASSLVDRETQETQYF	TGTGCCAGCAGCTTGGTAGACAGGGAGACTCAAGAGACCCAGTACTTC
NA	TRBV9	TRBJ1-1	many	CASSVPPTENTEAFF	TGTGCCAGCAGCGTTCCTCCGACAGAGAACACTGAAGCTTTCTTT
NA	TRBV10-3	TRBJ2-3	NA	CAISEFFDADTQYF	TGTGCCATCAGTGAGTTTTTTGACGCAGATACGCAGTATTTT
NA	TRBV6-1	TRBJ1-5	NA	CASRGSGNQPQHF	TGTGCCAGCAGGGGGTCTGGGAATCAGCCCCAGCATTTT
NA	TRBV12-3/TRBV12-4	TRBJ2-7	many	CASSRQELYYEQYF	TGTGCCAGCAGTCGACAAGAACTATACTACGAGCAGTACTTC
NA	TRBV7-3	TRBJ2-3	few	CASSLNAGGTDTQYF	TGTGCCAGCAGCTTAAATGCAGGAGGCACAGATACGCAGTATTTT
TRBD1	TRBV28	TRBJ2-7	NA	CASSGLTGASSTFYEQYF	TGTGCCAGCAGTGGACTGACAGGGGCCAGTTCTACTTTCTACGAGCAGTACTTC
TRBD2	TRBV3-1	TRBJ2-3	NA	CASRQHSGRDTDTQYF	TGTGCCAGCAGGCAACATAGCGGGAGGGACACAGATACGCAGTATTTT
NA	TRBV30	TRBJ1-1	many	CAWSEAVQGAYEAFF	TGTGCCTGGAGCGAAGCCGTACAGGGTGCTTACGAAGCTTTCTTT
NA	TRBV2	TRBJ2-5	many	CASTWGSQETQYF	TGTGCCAGCACTTGGGGGTCGCAAGAGACCCAGTACTTC
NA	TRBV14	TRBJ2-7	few	CASSQDPAFYYEQYF	TGTGCCAGCAGCCAAGATCCGGCCTTCTACTACGAGCAGTACTTC
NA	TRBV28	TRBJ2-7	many	CASSPVGVYEQYF	TGTGCCAGCAGCCCAGTGGGAGTCTACGAGCAGTACTTC
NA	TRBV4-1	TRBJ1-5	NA	CASSLSDARQSNQPQHF	TGCGCCAGCAGCCTCAGTGATGCCCGACAGAGCAATCAGCCCCAGCATTTT
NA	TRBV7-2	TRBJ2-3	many	CASSLDTWTDTQYF	TGTGCCAGCAGCTTAGACACATGGACAGATACGCAGTATTTT
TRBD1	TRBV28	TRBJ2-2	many	CASSFLDRWTNTGELFF	TGTGCCAGCAGTTTTCTGGACAGGTGGACGAACACCGGGGAGCTGTTTTTT
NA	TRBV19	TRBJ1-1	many	CASSFDSNTEAFF	TGTGCCAGTAGCTTCGACAGTAACACTGAAGCTTTCTTT
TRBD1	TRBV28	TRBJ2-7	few	CASSPTGGAYEQYF	TGTGCCAGCAGTCCGACAGGGGGCGCTTACGAGCAGTACTTC
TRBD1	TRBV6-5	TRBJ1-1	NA	CASSYSKGQAVNTEAFF	TGTGCCAGCAGTTACTCTAAAGGACAGGCGGTGAACACTGAAGCTTTCTTT